Each of the 10 T cell receptor beta chains below was sequenced from the same sample in a study of Ad26.COV2.S vaccination and SARS-CoV-2 variants. TCRdb's copy holds only in-frame clones and misses some; the assay was immunoSEQ multiplex PCR. The sample lists under 400,000 clones, roughly 91% occurring once. As for treatment: around 19 received Ad26.COV2.S at low or high dose, single or two shots; roughly five received placebo; per-sample allocation not given. Material that was analyzed had been drawn on day 63 after the first vaccine or placebo injection. Sequences were derived from peripheral blood, sampled in a trial of Ad26.COV2.S vaccine versus placebo. The receptors here all came from a person aged 18-65 years who received the Ad26.COV2.S COVID-19 vaccine or a placebo.

The gene calls are TRBV7-9 and TRBJ2-2, with D possibly matching TRBD1 (6 bases). The CDR3 has 16 amino acids. Germline V gives CDR1 SEHNR, CDR2 FQNEAQ (reference sequence). V lost 3 bases and J lost 8, with 19 bases in between. The CDR3 here is CASSFMGAPGGGELFF. In DNA, the CDR3 is TGTGCCAGCAGCTTTATGGGGGCCCCAGGTGGAGGGGAGCTGTTTTTT.

This chain links TRBV7-3 with TRBJ2-1; 9 bases are a match to TRBD2. CDR1 SGHTA and CDR2 FQGTGA come from the germline V gene. Trimming took 1 base from V and 4 from J; bases not matched to a gene: 2. The length of the CDR3 is 15 residues. CDR3 sequence: CASSLIAGDYNEQFF. CDR3 sequence (DNA): TGTGCCAGCAGCTTAATAGCGGGGGATTACAATGAGCAGTTCTTC.

J is TRBJ1-3 and V is TRBV10-3, with TRBD1 matching over 7 bases. CDR1 ENHRY and CDR2 SYGVKD come from the germline V gene. V trimming: 4 bases; J trimming: 4 bases; junction bases outside the gene matches: 1. This CDR3 has 13 amino acids. Here the CDR3 reads CAISGGQGNTIYF. CDR3 sequence (DNA): TGTGCCATCAGTGGGGGACAGGGAAACACCATATATTTT.

The chain joins TRBV15 to TRBJ2-7; possible D gene TRBD2, 6 bases. V lost 0 bases to trimming and J lost 4 bases, with 13 bases between them. Per the germline V gene, CDR1 is LNHNV and CDR2 is YYDKDF (reference sequence). This CDR3 has 15 amino acids. CDR3 region: CATSREIGGSYEQYF. The CDR3 DNA reads as TGTGCCACCAGCAGAGAGATTGGGGGGTCTTACGAGCAGTACTTC.

This clone was seen once. The chain combines TRBV27 with TRBJ2-5; 7 bases are shared with TRBD1. Germline V gene lookup returns CDR1 MNHEY and CDR2 SMNVEV (reference sequence). Trimming at V came to 5 bases and at J to 1 base, leaving 16 bases not matched to a gene. The length of the CDR3 is 18 residues. CDR3 region: CASSARPNRGSGQETQYF. Written as DNA, the CDR3 is TGTGCCAGCAGTGCGAGACCGAACAGGGGTTCGGGCCAAGAGACCCAGTACTTC.

The chain is built from TRBV9 and TRBJ2-7, with D maybe TRBD2 (6 bases). The CDR3 has 14 amino acids. V lost 0 bases to trimming and J lost 3 bases, with 10 bases between them. In germline, CDR1 is SGDLS, CDR2 YYNGEE. CDR3 nucleotides: TGTGCCAGCAGCGTAGCTGGGCGGGACTACGAGCAGTACTTC. It yields the protein CASSVAGRDYEQYF. Filled out from reference TRBV9 and TRBJ2-7, the complete variable domain reads DSGVTQTPKHLITATGQRVTLRCSPRSGDLSVYWYQQSLDQGLQFLIQYYNGEERAKGNILERFSAQQFPDLHSELNLSSLELGDSALYFCASSVAGRDYEQYFGPGTRLTVT.

Regarding this clone: At one end the junction does not follow the germline gene, possibly because of a read error. The chain employs TRBV7-7 and TRBJ2-2; D gene uncertain. The CDR3 has 15 residues. Germline CDR1 SSHAT, CDR2 FNYEAQ (reference sequence). The CDR3 DNA reads TGTGCTAGCAGCTTAGCCGACACCCTCACCGGGGAGCTGTTTTTT. Residues: CASSLADTLTGELFF.

This clone appeared a few times. V gene TRBV3-1 (or the pseudogene TRBV3-2) combines with J gene TRBJ1-1; no clear D. The CDR3 totals 13 residues. Germline lookup yields CDR1 LGHDT and CDR2 YNNKEL (reference sequence). V gave up 4 bases and J gave up 3 bases, with 9 bases separating them. CDR3 DNA: TGTGCCAGCAGCCGGGCGGAGGACACTGAAGCTTTCTTT. As protein: CASSRAEDTEAFF.

This chain uses TRBV7-2 with TRBJ1-6; D is perhaps TRBD1 (5 bases). This CDR3 region has 16 residues. Germline V CDR1 and CDR2: SGHTA, FQGNSA. Trimming cost V 1 base and J 2 bases, with 9 bases left between them. The CDR3 spells CASSLGEGTYNSPLHF. CDR3 DNA: TGTGCCAGCAGCTTAGGTGAGGGGACCTATAATTCACCCCTCCACTTT.

CDR3 DNA sequence: TGTGCCAGCAGCTTTGGTGAATATGGCTACACCTTC. It encodes CASSFGEYGYTF. This chain uses TRBV7-9 with TRBJ1-2; D gene ambiguous. Germline CDR1 reads SEHNR; CDR2 reads FQNEAQ (reference sequence). The CDR3 contains 12 residues. Trimming took 3 bases from V and 5 from J, leaving 7 bases between them.